A single sample is the source of the 11 T cell receptor beta chains below, sequenced in a study of blood T cell repertoires in COVID-19. Clones were sequenced by immunoSEQ multiplex PCR, and TCRdb holds only the in-frame ones, with some missing. The table includes some 390,000 clones, nearly 90% detected once. Sequencing was carried out using PBMCs or T cells enriched from blood (not recorded which). These receptors all stem from a woman in her twenties or thirties who had recovered from COVID-19.

The chain recombines TRBV7-2 with TRBJ2-3; 11 bases line up with TRBD2. The V and J ends lost 1 base and 7 bases, in that order; junction bases with no gene match: 7. This CDR3 is built from 16 residues. Germline CDR1 and CDR2: SGHTA and FQGNSA. DNA for the CDR3: TGTGCCAGCAGCTTAGTCGGTAGCGGGGGGGCGAATACGCAGTATTTT. This sequence encodes CASSLVGSGGANTQYF.

The CDR3, as DNA: TGTGCCAGCTCACCACCGAGTGGCAGGGGGAACACTGAAGCTTTCTTT. Encoded protein: CASSPPSGRGNTEAFF. The chain employs TRBV18 and TRBJ1-1; D may be TRBD1 (6 bases). Deletions cut 0 bases from V and 1 base from J, with 12 bases between. CDR1 KGHSH and CDR2 LQKENI come from the germline V gene. CDR3 length: 16 amino acids.

This clone was observed once. J is TRBJ2-5 and V is TRBV7-8; D gene uncertain. The germline V gene encodes CDR1 SGHVS and CDR2 FQNEAQ. The CDR3 has 14 amino acids. The V end was cut by 1 base, the J end by 1 base, with 7 bases between. The CDR3 coding sequence is TGTGCCAGCAGCTTAGTTTGGGCCCAAGAGACCCAGTACTTC. Its protein is CASSLVWAQETQYF. The whole variable domain, filled in from reference TRBV7-8 and TRBJ2-5, reads GAGVSQSPRYKVAKRGQDVALRCDPISGHVSLFWYQQALGQGPEFLTYFQNEAQLDKSGLPSDRFFAERPEGSVSTLKIQRTQQEDSAVYLCASSLVWAQETQYFGPGTRLLVL.

This chain joins TRBV7-9 and TRBJ1-1; 9 bases map to TRBD1. The CDR3 covers 16 residues. V gave up 4 bases and J gave up 5 bases; unmatched junction bases: 11. Per germline, CDR1 SEHNR and CDR2 FQNEAQ (reference sequence). The CDR3 spells CASSSLLGTGWTEAFF. For the CDR3, the DNA is TGTGCCAGCAGCTCCCTACTCGGGACAGGGTGGACTGAAGCTTTCTTT.

The chain recombines TRBV7-9 with TRBJ1-5; 7 bases are a match to TRBD1. The CDR3 has 17 amino acids. The germline CDR1 and CDR2 sequences are SEHNR and FQNEAQ (reference sequence). V lost 2 bases and J lost 1; bases outside the gene matches: 8. CDR3 in amino acids: CASSLSGTVLSNQPQHF. DNA for the CDR3: TGTGCCAGCAGCTTATCCGGGACAGTCCTCAGCAATCAGCCCCAGCATTTT.

The rearrangement joins TRBV30 to TRBJ2-1; weak D call: TRBD1 (6 bases). Per the germline V gene, CDR1 is GTSNPN and CDR2 is SVGIG (reference sequence). CDR3 size: 11 residues. The V end lost 3 bases, the J end lost 9 bases, and 9 bases lay between the germline ends. DNA for the CDR3: TGTGCCTGGAGCCGGGACATTGAGCAGTTCTTC. It codes for CAWSRDIEQFF.

The chain employs TRBV2 and TRBJ1-2, with TRBD1 matching over 8 bases. The CDR3 has 15 residues. Germline V gene sequence: CDR1 SNHLY, CDR2 FYNNEI. V shed 1 base and J 1 base; nucleotides not matched to a gene: 2. The CDR3 loop reads CASSEGDRFNYGYTF. CDR3 bases: TGTGCCAGCAGTGAAGGGGACAGGTTTAACTATGGCTACACCTTC.

The chain employs TRBV13 and TRBJ2-7, with a tentative D call TRBD1 (6 bases). V was pared by 5 bases and J by 5 bases, with 19 bases between. Germline values: CDR1 PRHDT, CDR2 FYEKMQ (reference sequence). This CDR3 has 15 amino acids. CDR3 amino acids: CASSPPRARGDEQYF. DNA of the CDR3: TGTGCCAGCAGCCCCCCCCGGGCCAGGGGAGACGAGCAGTACTTC.

CDR3 amino acids: CASGASVLEKLFF. Here the CDR3 DNA reads TGTGCCAGCGGGGCCTCAGTCCTGGAAAAACTGTTTTTT. The chain is built from TRBV6-5 and TRBJ1-4; D is perhaps TRBD1 (5 bases). Germline CDR1 reads MNHEY; CDR2 reads SVGAGI. The CDR3 spans 13 residues. Deletions cut 8 bases from V and 8 bases from J, with 15 bases between.

This chain joins TRBV7-9 and TRBJ1-2; 9 positions match TRBD1. The CDR3 is 14 residues long. The V gene end was trimmed by 3 bases and the J gene end by 3 bases; junction bases not matched to a gene: 2. Germline V gives CDR1 SEHNR, CDR2 FQNEAQ (reference sequence). CDR3 amino acids: CASSFRDRDYGYTF. In DNA form, the CDR3 reads TGTGCCAGCAGCTTTCGGGACAGGGACTATGGCTACACCTTC.

The chain carries TRBV19 and TRBJ2-2; D remains unclear. Germline lookup yields CDR1 LNHDA and CDR2 SQIVND (reference sequence). The CDR3 totals 12 residues. The V gene lost 7 bases and the J gene lost 1 base, with 4 bases spanning the gap. The CDR3 DNA is TGTGCCAGTACTAAGAACACCGGGGAGCTGTTTTTT. Translated: CASTKNTGELFF.